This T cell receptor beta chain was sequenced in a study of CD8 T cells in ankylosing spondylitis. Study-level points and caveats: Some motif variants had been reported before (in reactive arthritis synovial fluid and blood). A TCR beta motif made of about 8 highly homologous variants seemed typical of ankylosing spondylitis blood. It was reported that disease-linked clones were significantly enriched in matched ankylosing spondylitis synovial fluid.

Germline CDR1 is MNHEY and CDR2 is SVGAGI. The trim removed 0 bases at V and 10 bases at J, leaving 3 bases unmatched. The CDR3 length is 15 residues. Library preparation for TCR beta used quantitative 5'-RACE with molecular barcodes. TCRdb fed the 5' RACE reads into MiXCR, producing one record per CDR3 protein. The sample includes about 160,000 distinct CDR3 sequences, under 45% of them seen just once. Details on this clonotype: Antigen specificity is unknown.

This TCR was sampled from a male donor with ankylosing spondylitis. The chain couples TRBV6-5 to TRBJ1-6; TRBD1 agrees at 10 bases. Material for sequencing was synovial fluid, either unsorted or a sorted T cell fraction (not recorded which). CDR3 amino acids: CASSYSTGGGSPLHF. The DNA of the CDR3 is TGTGCCAGCAGTTACTCGACAGGGGGCGGATCACCCCTCCACTTT.